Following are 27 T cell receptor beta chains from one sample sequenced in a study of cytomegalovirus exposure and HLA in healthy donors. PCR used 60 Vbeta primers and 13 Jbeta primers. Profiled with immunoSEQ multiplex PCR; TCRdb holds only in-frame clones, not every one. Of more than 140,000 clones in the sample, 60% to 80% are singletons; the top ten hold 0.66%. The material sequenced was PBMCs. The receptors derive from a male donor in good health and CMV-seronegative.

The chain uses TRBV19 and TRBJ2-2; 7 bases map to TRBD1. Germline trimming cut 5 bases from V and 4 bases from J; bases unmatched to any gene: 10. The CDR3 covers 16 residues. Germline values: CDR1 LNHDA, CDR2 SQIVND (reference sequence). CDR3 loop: CASSSTGVRVTGELFF. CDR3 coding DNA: TGTGCCAGTAGTTCTACAGGGGTAAGAGTCACCGGGGAGCTGTTTTTT.

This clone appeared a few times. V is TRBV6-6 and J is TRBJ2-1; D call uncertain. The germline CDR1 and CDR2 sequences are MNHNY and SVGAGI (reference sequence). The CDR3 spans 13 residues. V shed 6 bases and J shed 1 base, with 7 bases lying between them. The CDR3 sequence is CASRGSSYNEQFF. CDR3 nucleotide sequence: TGTGCCAGCAGGGGCAGTTCCTACAATGAGCAGTTCTTC.

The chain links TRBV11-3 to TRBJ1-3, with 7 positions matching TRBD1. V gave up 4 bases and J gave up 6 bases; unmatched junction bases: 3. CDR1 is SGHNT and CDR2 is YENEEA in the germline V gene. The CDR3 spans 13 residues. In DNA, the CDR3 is TGTGCCAGCAGCTCGACAGGGTTAAACACCATATATTTT. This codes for CASSSTGLNTIYF.

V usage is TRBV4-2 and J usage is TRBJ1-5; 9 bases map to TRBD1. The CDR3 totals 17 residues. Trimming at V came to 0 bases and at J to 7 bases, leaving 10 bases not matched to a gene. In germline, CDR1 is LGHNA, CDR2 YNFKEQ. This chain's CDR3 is CASSQDHLGQGAQPQHF. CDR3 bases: TGTGCCAGCAGCCAAGATCATTTGGGACAGGGAGCACAGCCCCAGCATTTT.

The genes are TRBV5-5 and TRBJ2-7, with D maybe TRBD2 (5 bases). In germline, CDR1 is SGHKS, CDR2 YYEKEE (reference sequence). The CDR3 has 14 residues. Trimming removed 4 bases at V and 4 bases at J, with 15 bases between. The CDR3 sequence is CASSPRGPGYEQYF. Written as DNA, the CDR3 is TGTGCCAGCAGCCCCCGCGGCCCGGGATACGAGCAGTACTTC.

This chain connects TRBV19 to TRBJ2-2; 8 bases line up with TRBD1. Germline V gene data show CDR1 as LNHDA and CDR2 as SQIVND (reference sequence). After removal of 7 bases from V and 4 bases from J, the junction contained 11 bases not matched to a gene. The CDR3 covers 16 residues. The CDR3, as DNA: TGTGCCAGTATGGCCAGGGGGCTCAACGGCACCGGGGAGCTGTTTTTT. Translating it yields CASMARGLNGTGELFF. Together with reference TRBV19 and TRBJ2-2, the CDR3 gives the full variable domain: DGGITQSPKYLFRKEGQNVTLSCEQNLNHDAMYWYRQDPGQGLRLIYYSQIVNDFQKGDIAEGYSVSREKKESFPLTVTSAQKNPTAFYLCASMARGLNGTGELFFGEGSRLTVL.

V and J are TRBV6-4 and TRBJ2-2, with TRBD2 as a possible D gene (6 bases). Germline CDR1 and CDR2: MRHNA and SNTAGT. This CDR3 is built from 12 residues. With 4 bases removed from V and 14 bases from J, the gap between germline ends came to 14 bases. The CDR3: CASSAGGDSLFF. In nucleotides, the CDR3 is TGTGCCAGCAGTGCCGGGGGTGATTCCCTGTTTTTT.

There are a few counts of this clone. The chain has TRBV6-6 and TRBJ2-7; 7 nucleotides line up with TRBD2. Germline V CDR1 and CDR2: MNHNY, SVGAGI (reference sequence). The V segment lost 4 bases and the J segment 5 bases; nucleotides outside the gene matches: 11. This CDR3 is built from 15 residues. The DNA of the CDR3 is TGTGCCAGCAGTTTCATTGGGGACTATCAGGACGAGCAGTACTTC. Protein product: CASSFIGDYQDEQYF.

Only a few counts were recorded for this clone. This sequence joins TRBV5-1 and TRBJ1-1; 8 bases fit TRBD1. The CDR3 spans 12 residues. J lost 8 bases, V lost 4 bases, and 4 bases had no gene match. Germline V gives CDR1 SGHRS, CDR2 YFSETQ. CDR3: CASSRRQGEAFF. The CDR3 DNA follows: TGCGCCAGCAGCCGGCGACAGGGGGAAGCTTTCTTT.

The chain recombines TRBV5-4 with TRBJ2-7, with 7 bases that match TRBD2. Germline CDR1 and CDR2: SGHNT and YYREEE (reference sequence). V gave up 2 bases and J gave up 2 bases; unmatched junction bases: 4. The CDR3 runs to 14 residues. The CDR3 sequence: CASSFRGSPYEQYF. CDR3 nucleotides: TGTGCCAGCAGCTTCCGCGGGAGTCCCTACGAGCAGTACTTC.

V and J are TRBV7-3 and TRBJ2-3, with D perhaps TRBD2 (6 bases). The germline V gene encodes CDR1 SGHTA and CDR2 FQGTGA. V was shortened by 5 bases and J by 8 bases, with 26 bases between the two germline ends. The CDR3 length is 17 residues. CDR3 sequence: CASSELSGDHLFSTQYF. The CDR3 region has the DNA TGTGCCAGCAGCGAGCTGTCGGGGGACCACTTATTCAGTACGCAGTATTTT.

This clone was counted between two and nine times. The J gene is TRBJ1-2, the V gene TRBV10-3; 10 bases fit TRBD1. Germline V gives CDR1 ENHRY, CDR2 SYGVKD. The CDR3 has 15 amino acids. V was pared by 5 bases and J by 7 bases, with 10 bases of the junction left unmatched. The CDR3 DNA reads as TGTGCCATCAGTCCCTCGACAGGGGGCGTCAGTGGCTACACCTTC. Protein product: CAISPSTGGVSGYTF.

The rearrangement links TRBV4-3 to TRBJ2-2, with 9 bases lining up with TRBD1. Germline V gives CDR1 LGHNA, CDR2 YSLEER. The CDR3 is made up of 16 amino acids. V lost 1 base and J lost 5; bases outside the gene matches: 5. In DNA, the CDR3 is TGCGCCAGCAGCCAAGCAGGACAGGGGAGGACCGGGGAGCTGTTTTTT. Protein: CASSQAGQGRTGELFF.

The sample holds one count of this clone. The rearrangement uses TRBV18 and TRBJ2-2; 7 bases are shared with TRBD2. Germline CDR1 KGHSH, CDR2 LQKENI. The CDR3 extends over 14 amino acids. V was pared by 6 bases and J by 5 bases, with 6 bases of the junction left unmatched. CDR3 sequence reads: CASSLLAQTGELFF. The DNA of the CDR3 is TGTGCCAGCTCCCTACTAGCGCAGACCGGGGAGCTGTTTTTT.

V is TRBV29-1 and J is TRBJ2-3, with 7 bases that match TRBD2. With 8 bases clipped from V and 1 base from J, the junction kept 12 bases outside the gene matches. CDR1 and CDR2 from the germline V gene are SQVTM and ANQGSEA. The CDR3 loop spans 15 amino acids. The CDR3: CSTEGGGGRTDTQYF. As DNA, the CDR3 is TGCAGCACTGAGGGCGGCGGGGGTCGCACAGATACGCAGTATTTT.

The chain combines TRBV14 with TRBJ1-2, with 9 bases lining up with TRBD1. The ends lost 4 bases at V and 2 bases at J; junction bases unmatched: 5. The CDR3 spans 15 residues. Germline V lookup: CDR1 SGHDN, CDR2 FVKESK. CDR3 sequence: CASSPRDRVNYGYTF. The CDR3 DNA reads TGTGCCAGCAGCCCCAGGGACAGGGTAAACTATGGCTACACCTTC.

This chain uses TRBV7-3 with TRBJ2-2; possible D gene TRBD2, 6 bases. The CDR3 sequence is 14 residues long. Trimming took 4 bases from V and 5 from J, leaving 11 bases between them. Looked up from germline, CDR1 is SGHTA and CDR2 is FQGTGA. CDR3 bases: TGTGCCAGCAGCTACGCGGGACGAACCGGGGAGCTGTTTTTT. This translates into CASSYAGRTGELFF.

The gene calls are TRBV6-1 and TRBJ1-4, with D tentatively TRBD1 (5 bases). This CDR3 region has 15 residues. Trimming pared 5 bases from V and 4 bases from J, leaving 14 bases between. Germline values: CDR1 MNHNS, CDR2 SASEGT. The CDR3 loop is CASSSGQNFNEKLFF. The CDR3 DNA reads TGTGCCAGCAGTTCCGGACAAAATTTTAATGAAAAACTGTTTTTT.

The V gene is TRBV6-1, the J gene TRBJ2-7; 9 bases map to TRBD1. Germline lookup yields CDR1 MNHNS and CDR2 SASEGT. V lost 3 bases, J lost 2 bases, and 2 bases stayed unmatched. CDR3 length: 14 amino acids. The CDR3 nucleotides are TGTGCCAGCAGTGAGACAGGGGGTCCCTACGAGCAGTACTTC. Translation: CASSETGGPYEQYF.

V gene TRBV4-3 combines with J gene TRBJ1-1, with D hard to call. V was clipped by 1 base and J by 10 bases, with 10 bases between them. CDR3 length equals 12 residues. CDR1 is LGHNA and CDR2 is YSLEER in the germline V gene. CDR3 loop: CASSQGGGAAFF. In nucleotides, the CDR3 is TGCGCCAGCAGCCAAGGTGGAGGCGCAGCTTTCTTT.

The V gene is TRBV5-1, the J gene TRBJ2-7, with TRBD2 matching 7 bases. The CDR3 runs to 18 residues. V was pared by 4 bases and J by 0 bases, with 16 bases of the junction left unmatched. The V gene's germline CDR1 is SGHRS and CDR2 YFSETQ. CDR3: CASSIGLISGYSSYEQYF. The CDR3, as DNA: TGCGCCAGCAGCATTGGCCTGATTAGCGGGTATAGCTCCTACGAGCAGTACTTC.

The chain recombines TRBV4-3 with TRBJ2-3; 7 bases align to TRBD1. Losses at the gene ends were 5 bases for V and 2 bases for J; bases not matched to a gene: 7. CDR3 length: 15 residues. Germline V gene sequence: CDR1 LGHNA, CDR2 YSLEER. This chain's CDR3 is CASSGQVQTTDTQYF. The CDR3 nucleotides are TGCGCCAGCAGCGGACAGGTCCAAACCACAGATACGCAGTATTTT.

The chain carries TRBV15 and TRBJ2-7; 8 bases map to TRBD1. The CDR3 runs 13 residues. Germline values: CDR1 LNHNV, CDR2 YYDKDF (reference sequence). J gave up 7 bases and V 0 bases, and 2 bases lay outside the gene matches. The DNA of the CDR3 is TGTGCCACCAGCAGAGACAGGGGGCGGGAGCAGTACTTC. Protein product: CATSRDRGREQYF.

For the CDR3, the DNA is TGTGCCAGTAGTATAGGGCGGGGGCACGGCGGTGAGCAGTTCTTC. Translating gives CASSIGRGHGGEQFF. The chain links TRBV19 to TRBJ2-1, with D perhaps matching TRBD2 (7 bases). Trimming stripped 1 base from V and 9 bases from J, with 16 bases between. The CDR3 is 15 residues long. Germline loops: CDR1 LNHDA, CDR2 SQIVND (reference sequence).

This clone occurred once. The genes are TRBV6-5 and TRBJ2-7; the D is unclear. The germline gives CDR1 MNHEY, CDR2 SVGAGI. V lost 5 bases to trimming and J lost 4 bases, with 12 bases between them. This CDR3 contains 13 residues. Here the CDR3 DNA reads TGTGCCAGCAGTCGAATACCGGGTTACGAGCAGTACTTC. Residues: CASSRIPGYEQYF.

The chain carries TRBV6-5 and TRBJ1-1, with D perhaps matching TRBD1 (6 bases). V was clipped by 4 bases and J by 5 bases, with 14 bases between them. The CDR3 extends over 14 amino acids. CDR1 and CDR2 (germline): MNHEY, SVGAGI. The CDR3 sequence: CASSSSGQGTEAFF. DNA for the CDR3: TGTGCCAGCAGTTCCTCGGGACAAGGGACTGAAGCTTTCTTT.

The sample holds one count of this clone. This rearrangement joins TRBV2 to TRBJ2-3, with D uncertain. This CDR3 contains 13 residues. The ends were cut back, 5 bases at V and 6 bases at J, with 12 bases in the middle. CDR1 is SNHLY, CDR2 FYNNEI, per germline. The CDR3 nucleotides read TGTGCCAGCAGTTTCAGGCGAGTGGATACGCAGTATTTT. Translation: CASSFRRVDTQYF. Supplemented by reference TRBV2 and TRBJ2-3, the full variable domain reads EPEVTQTPSHQVTQMGQEVILRCVPISNHLYFYWYRQILGQKVEFLVSFYNNEISEKSEIFDDQFSVERPDGSNFTLKIRSTKLEDSAMYFCASSFRRVDTQYFGPGTRLTVL.